Each of the 10 T cell receptor beta chains below was sequenced from the same sample in a study of T cells expressing NK-cell markers. TCRdb re-analyzed the 5' RACE reads; it lists each CDR3 protein once, without DNA. The sample includes 150,000 to 180,000 distinct CDR3 sequences. The sequenced sample was blood T cells: a sorted CD56 or NKG2C T cell subset, CD4+ or CD8+ T cells, or bulk PBMC T cells (not recorded which). The receptors stem from a woman aged 45-65 years in good health.

The chain recombines TRBV27 with TRBJ2-1. The CDR3 covers 13 residues. Germline V gene sequence: CDR1 MNHEY, CDR2 SMNVEV (reference sequence). The CDR3 loop is CASSFVYMHEQFF.

The J gene is TRBJ1-1, the V gene TRBV10-3. Germline V lookup: CDR1 ENHRY, CDR2 SYGVKD. CDR3 length: 17 amino acids. CDR3 region: CAISTYGDGTMNTEAFF.

This chain joins TRBV7-9 and TRBJ2-2; the D gene TCRdb calls, TRBD2, cannot be checked with no DNA. CDR3 size: 17 residues. The V gene's germline CDR1 is SEHNR and CDR2 FQNEAQ (reference sequence). CDR3 residues: CASSSTSGRPNTGELFF.

The gene calls are TRBV5-5 and TRBJ1-6; TCRdb returns TRBD1, unconfirmable since there is no DNA. CDR1 and CDR2 from the germline V gene are SGHKS and YYEKEE (reference sequence). The length of the CDR3 is 16 residues. The CDR3 reads CASSLSGQGGNSPLHF.

The rearrangement uses TRBV4-1 and TRBJ1-2; as DNA is missing, the TRBD1 call by TCRdb cannot be tested. The CDR3 runs 16 residues. Looked up from germline, CDR1 is MGHRA and CDR2 is YSYEKL. This CDR3 reads CASSQDPGLGSYGYTF.

The rearrangement links TRBV24-1 to TRBJ2-3; TCRdb's D call of TRBD1 is untestable without DNA. Looked up from germline, CDR1 is KGHDR and CDR2 is SFDVKD. This CDR3 region has 15 residues. CDR3 amino acids: CATSENRLATDTQYF.

The rearrangement uses TRBV5-1 and TRBJ2-3; TCRdb's D gene call, TRBD1, goes unchecked for lack of DNA. Germline values: CDR1 SGHRS, CDR2 YFSETQ. This CDR3 contains 15 residues. CDR3 sequence: CASSSWGQLTDTQYF. Complete variable domain (other parts from reference TRBV5-1 and TRBJ2-3): KAGVTQTPRYLIKTRGQQVTLSCSPISGHRSVSWYQQTPGQGLQFLFEYFSETQRNKGNFPGRFSGRQFSNSRSEMNVSTLELGDSALYLCASSSWGQLTDTQYFGPGTRLTVL.

CDR3 in amino acids: CASSDTGLGETQYF. The chain links TRBV9 to TRBJ2-5; TCRdb's D gene call, TRBD2, goes unchecked for lack of DNA. Germline CDR1 reads SGDLS; CDR2 reads YYNGEE. The CDR3 totals 14 residues.

The rearrangement uses TRBV27 and TRBJ2-7; TCRdb proposes TRBD1, but this gene call is untestable without DNA. The germline V gene has CDR1 MNHEY and CDR2 SMNVEV (reference sequence). This CDR3 region has 15 residues. CDR3 in amino acids: CASSLIRGSPHEQYF.

The chain has TRBV4-2 and TRBJ2-3. CDR3 length: 14 amino acids. Germline V gives CDR1 LGHNA, CDR2 YNFKEQ. The CDR3 loop reads CASSQASTTDTQYF.